Listed here are 27 T cell receptor beta chains from one sample, sequenced in a study of T-cell memory formation after mild COVID-19 (TCRdb year 2021). The method behind the library was 5' RACE. The sequencer listed for this sample is Illumina NovaSeq 6000. The public reads were run again by TCRdb, first through fastp at Q25 and then through MiXCR, and only productive beta chains were kept. One record per CDR3 amino acid sequence lists the most common genes and DNA. In all, the sample holds under 650,000 distinct CDR3 sequences, and approximately 19% of those were seen once. About 11% of the sample is taken by the ten largest. Sequenced material: PBMCs or a T cell subset sorted from them (not recorded which). These receptor sequences come from an adult woman who had mild COVID-19 (a few samples of this study predate the infection). The sample titles of this study are shuffled in the database, so cell type and time point are left out; the donor was told from shared clones.

This chain links TRBV18 with TRBJ1-2; TRBD1 might be the D (5 bases). Germline assignment: CDR1 KGHSH and CDR2 LQKENI. CDR3 length equals 16 residues. With 3 bases removed from V and 4 bases from J, the gap between germline ends came to 18 bases. Here the CDR3 reads CASSPKAGTEAYGYTF. The CDR3 coding sequence is TGTGCCAGCTCACCGAAAGCCGGGACGGAAGCCTATGGCTACACCTTC. Combining the CDR3 with reference TRBV18 and TRBJ1-2 gives the whole variable domain NAGVMQNPRHLVRRRGQEARLRCSPMKGHSHVYWYRQLPEEGLKFMVYLQKENIIDESGMPKERFSAEFPKEGPSILRIQQVVRGDSAAYFCASSPKAGTEAYGYTFGSGTRLTVV.

The CDR3 reads CATNPFRLAGGLVGTDTQYF. The CDR3 region has the DNA TGTGCCACCAACCCCTTTCGACTAGCGGGAGGGTTAGTGGGGACAGATACGCAGTATTTT. This sequence joins TRBV15 and TRBJ2-3; 14 bases are shared with TRBD2. The germline CDR1 and CDR2 sequences are LNHNV and YYDKDF (reference sequence). The CDR3 sequence is 20 residues long. Germline trimming cut 7 bases from V and 3 bases from J; bases unmatched to any gene: 18.

This clonotype turned up a few times. The gene calls are TRBV20-1 and TRBJ2-1, with 10 bases aligning to TRBD2. The CDR3 is 13 amino acids. J gave up 3 bases and V 5 bases, and 1 base lay outside the gene matches. Germline CDR1 DFQATT, CDR2 SNEGSKA (reference sequence). CDR3 residues: CSAGTSDYNEQFF. The CDR3 DNA sequence: TGCAGTGCTGGGACTAGCGACTACAATGAGCAGTTCTTC.

The V gene is TRBV7-8, the J gene TRBJ2-3, with D perhaps given as TRBD1 or TRBD2 (5 bases each). The CDR3 extends over 15 amino acids. V lost 2 bases and J lost 3, with 12 bases in between. CDR1 SGHVS and CDR2 FQNEAQ come from the germline V gene. The CDR3 coding sequence is TGTGCCAGCAGCTTACATGGGACGAAGACAGATACGCAGTATTTT. Its protein is CASSLHGTKTDTQYF.

In this sample, this clonotype turned up a few times. The chain combines TRBV12-3 or TRBV12-4 with TRBJ1-1, with D tentatively TRBD1 (6 bases). CDR3 size: 13 residues. Between the trimmed V and J ends, which lost 2 bases and 11 bases, there was a span of 15 bases. The CDR3 protein is CASSLTYRVVAFF. CDR3 sequence (DNA): TGTGCCAGCAGTTTAACATACAGGGTAGTGGCTTTCTTT.

The rearrangement links TRBV5-4 to TRBJ2-2; 10 nucleotides align to TRBD1. Germline CDR1 is SGHNT and CDR2 is YYREEE (reference sequence). The CDR3 has 16 amino acids. With V trimmed by 4 bases and J by 6 bases, 9 bases remained unmatched. This CDR3 reads CASSLRTGGSPGELFF. CDR3 coding DNA: TGTGCCAGCAGCCTCCGGACAGGGGGGTCGCCCGGGGAGCTGTTTTTT.

The chain couples TRBV5-4 to TRBJ2-5; 14 nucleotides line up with TRBD2. Trimming removed 4 bases from V and 5 bases from J; junction bases left unmatched: 13. The CDR3 is 18 residues long. Germline V lookup: CDR1 SGHNT, CDR2 YYREEE (reference sequence). The CDR3 DNA follows: TGTGCCAGCAGCCCTGCCGGGACTAGCGGGAGAGGGTACGAGACCCAGTACTTC. It specifies CASSPAGTSGRGYETQYF.

The sample holds many counts of this clonotype. The rearrangement joins TRBV12-3 or TRBV12-4 to TRBJ1-2; 9 bases line up with TRBD1. V trimming: 6 bases; J trimming: 4 bases; junction bases outside the gene matches: 3. This CDR3 comprises 13 residues. Written as DNA, the CDR3 is TGTGCCAGCAGCCCGACAGGGGGCTATGGCTACACCTTC. Residues: CASSPTGGYGYTF.

About this clonotype itself: The junction shows a germline mismatch at one end, possibly a read error. The V call is TRBV7-7, the J call TRBJ2-1, with D tentatively TRBD1 (5 bases). This CDR3 has 14 residues. In germline, CDR1 is SSHAT, CDR2 FNYEAQ (reference sequence). CDR3 residues: CASSLFGAYNEQFF. CDR3 nucleotides: TGTGCTAGCAGCTTATTTGGGGCGTACAATGAGCAGTTCTTC.

The V call is TRBV27, the J call TRBJ2-1; TRBD2 agrees at 12 bases. The CDR3 length is 13 residues. From germline, CDR1 is MNHEY and CDR2 SMNVEV (reference sequence). V lost 6 bases to trimming and J lost 9 bases; unmatched junction nucleotides: 3. The CDR3 coding sequence is TGTGCCAGCAGGGCTAGCGGGAGGGCTGAGCAGTTCTTC. This encodes CASRASGRAEQFF.

There are a few counts of this clonotype. The chain couples TRBV29-1 to TRBJ2-1; D ambiguous. Per the germline V gene, CDR1 is SQVTM and CDR2 is ANQGSEA. V shed 2 bases and J shed 6 bases, with 11 bases lying between them. The CDR3 consists of 13 residues. The CDR3 nucleotides are TGCAGCGTTGAATTCCACGTCAGCAATGAGCAGTTCTTC. Residues: CSVEFHVSNEQFF.

The V and J genes are TRBV6-5 and TRBJ1-2, with a possible D match to TRBD1 (5 bases). Germline loops: CDR1 MNHEY, CDR2 SVGAGI. V dropped 0 bases and J dropped 8 bases, with 19 bases sitting between them. This CDR3 is built from 16 residues. CDR3 nucleotide sequence: TGTGCCAGCAGTTACTCAATGGCCCGGGGCCCACTGGGCTACACCTTC. Translated, it gives CASSYSMARGPLGYTF.

This clonotype was counted between two and nine times. This chain joins TRBV7-9 and TRBJ1-1; no definite D call. Germline values: CDR1 SEHNR, CDR2 FQNEAQ (reference sequence). The CDR3 totals 12 residues. Trimming shortened V by 6 bases and J by 9 bases, and 14 bases separated the two germline ends. CDR3 sequence: CASRWGDSQAFF. In DNA, the CDR3 is TGTGCCAGCAGGTGGGGTGATTCCCAAGCTTTCTTT.

This clonotype was observed a few times. The gene calls are TRBV20-1 and TRBJ1-5; TRBD1 aligns across 9 bases. From germline, CDR1 is DFQATT and CDR2 SNEGSKA (reference sequence). The junction had 6 bases not matched to a gene; V was cut back by 0 bases and J by 3 bases. This CDR3 comprises 16 residues. This CDR3 is CSARDNRGPPNQPQHF. CDR3 bases: TGCAGTGCTAGAGACAACAGGGGGCCCCCCAATCAGCCCCAGCATTTT.

This chain joins TRBV7-3 and TRBJ2-1; no clear D. Germline loops: CDR1 SGHTA, CDR2 FQGTGA. This CDR3 is built from 14 residues. Trimming removed 2 bases at V and 2 bases at J, with 7 bases between. CDR3 coding DNA: TGTGCCAGCAGCTTAGATAGTGCCTACAATGAGCAGTTCTTC. As protein: CASSLDSAYNEQFF. The complete variable domain, with remaining parts taken from reference TRBV7-3 and TRBJ2-1, reads GAGVSQTPSNKVTEKGKYVELRCDPISGHTALYWYRQSLGQGPEFLIYFQGTGAADDSGLPNDRFFAVRPEGSVSTLKIQRTERGDSAVYLCASSLDSAYNEQFFGPGTRLTVL.

This chain connects TRBV30 to TRBJ2-5; 7 nucleotides line up with TRBD2. The CDR3 covers 13 residues. CDR1 is GTSNPN and CDR2 is SVGIG in the germline V gene (reference sequence). J lost 7 bases, V lost 4 bases, and 9 bases had no gene match. In nucleotides, the CDR3 is TGTGCCTGGATGCGGCGAATAGCGGGGACCCAGTACTTC. Amino acid sequence: CAWMRRIAGTQYF.

The chain is built from TRBV6-5 and TRBJ1-2, with D perhaps matching TRBD1 (6 bases). V lost 7 bases and J lost 2, with 11 bases in between. CDR3 length: 13 residues. CDR1 and CDR2 from the germline V gene are MNHEY and SVGAGI. The CDR3 DNA reads as TGTGCCAGCAAACGGGACACCAACTATGGCTACACCTTC. Amino acids: CASKRDTNYGYTF.

V is TRBV20-1 and J is TRBJ1-2; 12 positions match TRBD1. The CDR3 has 16 amino acids. CDR1 DFQATT and CDR2 SNEGSKA come from the germline V gene (reference sequence). V lost 0 bases to trimming and J lost 4 bases; unmatched junction nucleotides: 6. CDR3 DNA: TGCAGTGCTAGAGAGGGACAGGGGGCGCTCATCTATGGCTACACCTTC. Its translation: CSAREGQGALIYGYTF.

The chain employs TRBV7-2 and TRBJ2-5; TRBD2 might be the D (6 bases). The CDR3 consists of 16 residues. The germline V gene encodes CDR1 SGHTA and CDR2 FQGNSA. V was clipped by 2 bases and J by 2 bases, with 15 bases between them. CDR3 DNA: TGTGCCAGCAGCTTATTTTCGGGAGTGGGGCAAGAGACCCAGTACTTC. Translation gives CASSLFSGVGQETQYF.

The V call is TRBV6-6, the J call TRBJ2-7; D is ambiguous. The V gene's germline CDR1 is MNHNY and CDR2 SVGAGI (reference sequence). The ends were cut back, 8 bases at V and 3 bases at J, with 8 bases in the middle. This CDR3 is built from 11 residues. CDR3 DNA: TGTGCCAGCGCGGACCTCTACGAGCAGTACTTC. As protein: CASADLYEQYF.

V and J are TRBV24-1 and TRBJ2-2; D unresolved. V gave up 3 bases and J gave up 1 base, with 5 bases separating them. The CDR3 contains 14 residues. From germline, CDR1 is KGHDR and CDR2 SFDVKD. The CDR3 DNA reads TGTGCCACCAGTGATCACGGGAACACCGGGGAGCTGTTTTTT. This translates into CATSDHGNTGELFF.

This clonotype was seen a few times. The chain combines TRBV7-6 with TRBJ1-3, with 8 bases lining up with TRBD1. Germline CDR1 and CDR2: SGHVS and FNYEAQ. J gave up 4 bases and V 6 bases, and 5 bases lay outside the gene matches. This CDR3 spans 14 amino acids. Here the CDR3 reads CASRRTGNGNTIYF. The CDR3 bases are TGTGCCAGCAGAAGGACAGGGAACGGAAACACCATATATTTT.

This clonotype turned up a few times. The rearrangement uses TRBV12-3 or TRBV12-4 and TRBJ2-3; 7 bases are a match to TRBD1. This CDR3 is 15 amino acids long. Trimming took 4 bases from V and 1 from J; bases not matched to a gene: 5. Written as DNA, the CDR3 is TGTGCCAGCAGTTACCACGGACAGGGCACAGATACGCAGTATTTT. Translated: CASSYHGQGTDTQYF.

This clonotype has a handful of counts. The gene calls are TRBV10-3 and TRBJ2-3, with 8 nucleotides matching TRBD2. This CDR3 is built from 15 residues. J was trimmed by 1 base and V by 4 bases; bases with no gene match: 4. The germline V gene has CDR1 ENHRY and CDR2 SYGVKD. CDR3 sequence (DNA): TGTGCCATCAGTGGTCTTAGCGGGGGCACAGATACGCAGTATTTT. It specifies CAISGLSGGTDTQYF.

V gene TRBV6-5 combines with J gene TRBJ2-1, with TRBD2 matching over 7 bases. Germline-derived CDR1 and CDR2 are MNHEY and SVGAGI. The CDR3 has 14 residues. V lost 4 bases and J lost 6; bases outside the gene matches: 6. CDR3 in amino acids: CASSWGRAGNEQFF. Here the CDR3 DNA reads TGTGCCAGCAGTTGGGGGAGGGCCGGCAATGAGCAGTTCTTC.

The gene calls are TRBV4-3 and TRBJ2-1, with no clear D. The V and J ends lost 0 bases and 5 bases respectively, with 20 bases between them. Germline V lookup: CDR1 LGHNA, CDR2 YSLEER. This CDR3 is 18 amino acids long. The CDR3 protein is CASSQDGRALSHNNEQFF. Written as DNA, the CDR3 is TGCGCCAGCAGCCAAGATGGAAGAGCGCTATCCCATAACAATGAGCAGTTCTTC.

This clonotype was seen a few times. CDR3 region: CASSLEVGINTGELFF. Here the CDR3 DNA reads TGCGCCAGCAGCTTGGAGGTTGGGATAAACACCGGGGAGCTGTTTTTT. The gene calls are TRBV5-1 and TRBJ2-2; D is unresolved. V lost 0 bases to trimming and J lost 2 bases, with 11 bases between them. Germline V gene lookup returns CDR1 SGHRS and CDR2 YFSETQ. The CDR3 has 16 amino acids.